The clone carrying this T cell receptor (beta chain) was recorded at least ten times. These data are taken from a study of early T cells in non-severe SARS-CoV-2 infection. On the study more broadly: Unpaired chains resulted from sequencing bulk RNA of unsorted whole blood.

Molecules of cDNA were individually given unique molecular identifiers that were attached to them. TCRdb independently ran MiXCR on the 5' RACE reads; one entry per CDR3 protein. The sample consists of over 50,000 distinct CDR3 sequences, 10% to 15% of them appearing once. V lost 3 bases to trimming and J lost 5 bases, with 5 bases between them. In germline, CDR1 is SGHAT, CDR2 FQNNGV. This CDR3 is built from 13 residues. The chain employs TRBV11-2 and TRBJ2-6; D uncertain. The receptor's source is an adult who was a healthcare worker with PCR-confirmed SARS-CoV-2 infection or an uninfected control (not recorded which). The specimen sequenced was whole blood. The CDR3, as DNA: TGTGCCAGCAGCTTCGCTCGGGCCAACGTCCTGACTTTC. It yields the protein CASSFARANVLTF. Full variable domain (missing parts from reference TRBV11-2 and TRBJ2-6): EAGVAQSPRYKIIEKRQSVAFWCNPISGHATLYWYQQILGQGPKLLIQFQNNGVVDDSQLPKDRFSAERLKGVDSTLKIQPAKLEDSAVYLCASSFARANVLTFGAGSRLTVL.